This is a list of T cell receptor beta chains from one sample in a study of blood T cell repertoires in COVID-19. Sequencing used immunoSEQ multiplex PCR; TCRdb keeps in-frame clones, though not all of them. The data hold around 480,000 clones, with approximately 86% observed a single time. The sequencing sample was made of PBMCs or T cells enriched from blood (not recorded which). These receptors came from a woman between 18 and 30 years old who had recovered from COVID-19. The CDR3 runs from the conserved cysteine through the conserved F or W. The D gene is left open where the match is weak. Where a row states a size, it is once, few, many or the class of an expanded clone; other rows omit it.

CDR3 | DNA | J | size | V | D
CASSTPSSGGAYEQYF | TGTGCCAGCAGTACCCCCTCTAGCGGGGGGGCCTACGAGCAGTACTTC | TRBJ2-7 | NA | TRBV28 | TRBD2
CASSYPTRGDTQYF | TGTGCCAGCAGTTACCCAACCAGGGGGGATACGCAGTATTTT | TRBJ2-3 | NA | TRBV6-6 | TRBD1
CASSLQKQPQHF | TGTGCCAGCAGTTTACAGAAACAGCCCCAGCATTTT | TRBJ1-5 | once | TRBV28 | NA
CASSIGQGNTEAFF | TGCGCCAGCAGCATAGGACAGGGGAACACTGAAGCTTTCTTT | TRBJ1-1 | NA | TRBV5-1 | TRBD1
CASSPLGLYGYTF | TGTGCCAGCAGCCCCTTGGGACTCTATGGCTACACCTTC | TRBJ1-2 | NA | TRBV27 | NA
CASSTSELGGGYTF | TGTGCCAGCAGTACCTCAGAGCTAGGCGGTGGCTACACCTTC | TRBJ1-2 | NA | TRBV2 | NA
CASSLTGDPQETQYF | TGCGCCAGCAGCTTGACAGGAGACCCCCAAGAGACCCAGTACTTC | TRBJ2-5 | NA | TRBV5-1 | NA
CASSPAGGDYNEQFF | TGTGCCAGCAGCCCCGCGGGGGGGGACTACAATGAGCAGTTCTTC | TRBJ2-1 | NA | TRBV9 | TRBD2
CASIPFRVGGNTEAFF | TGTGCCAGCATCCCCTTCAGAGTGGGGGGGAACACTGAAGCTTTCTTT | TRBJ1-1 | few | TRBV7-2 | NA
CASSDRGTPGSYGYTF | TGTGCCAGTAGTGACAGGGGAACCCCCGGGAGCTATGGCTACACCTTC | TRBJ1-2 | NA | TRBV19 | TRBD1
CASSGPSGANANTGELFF | TGTGCCAGCAGCGGACCGAGCGGGGCTAACGCGAACACCGGGGAGCTGTTTTTT | TRBJ2-2 | NA | TRBV9 | TRBD2
CASSLGRGNTEAFF | TGTGCCAGCAGCTTAGGTCGGGGGAACACTGAAGCTTTCTTT | TRBJ1-1 | NA | TRBV11-3 | NA
CASSQDWTESMNTEAFF | TGTGCCAGCAGCCAAGATTGGACAGAGAGCATGAACACTGAAGCTTTCTTT | TRBJ1-1 | NA | TRBV4-2 | NA
CASSLLAGAGETQYF | TGCGCCAGCAGCCTACTAGCGGGGGCAGGAGAGACCCAGTACTTC | TRBJ2-5 | NA | TRBV10-2 | TRBD2
CASIGDRFIETQYF | TGTGCCAGCATTGGGGACAGGTTCATTGAGACCCAGTACTTC | TRBJ2-5 | NA | TRBV28 | TRBD1
CASSRRQGDQPQHF | TGTGCCAGCAGCCGCCGGCAGGGGGATCAGCCCCAGCATTTT | TRBJ1-5 | NA | TRBV2 | TRBD1
CASLAGTATYEQYF | TGTGCCAGCTTAGCCGGGACAGCGACCTACGAGCAGTACTTC | TRBJ2-7 | NA | TRBV21-1 | NA